This T cell receptor (beta chain) appears in the sequencing data of a study of CD8 T cells in Susac syndrome. RNA in amounts of roughly 0.45 to 1 ug was reverse transcribed with random hexamers. TCRdb passed the immunoSEQ multiplex PCR reads through MiXCR, listing each CDR3 protein once. The table records under 200,000 distinct CDR3 sequences, 85% to 95% of them present only once. This CDR3 spans 16 amino acids. V lost 4 bases, J lost 0 bases, and 12 bases lay in between. Germline assignment: CDR1 KGHDR and CDR2 SFDVKD. The chain employs TRBV24-1 and TRBJ2-1; perhaps TRBD1 as D (6 bases). The sample consisted of CD4+ T cells from PBMCs. This clonotype was sampled from a human donor in good health. CDR3 residues: CATSDRTVSSYNEQFF. CDR3 nucleotide sequence: TGTGCCACCAGTGACCGGACAGTCAGCTCCTACAATGAGCAGTTCTTC.